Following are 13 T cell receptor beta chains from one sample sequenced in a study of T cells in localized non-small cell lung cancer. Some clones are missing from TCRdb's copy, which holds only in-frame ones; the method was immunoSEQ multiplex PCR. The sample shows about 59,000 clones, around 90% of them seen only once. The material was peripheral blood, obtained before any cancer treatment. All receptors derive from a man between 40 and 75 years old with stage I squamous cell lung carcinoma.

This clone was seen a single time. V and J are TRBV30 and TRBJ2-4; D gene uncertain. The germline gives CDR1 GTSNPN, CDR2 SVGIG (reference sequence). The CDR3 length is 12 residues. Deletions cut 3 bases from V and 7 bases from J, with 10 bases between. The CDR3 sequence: CAWRGPVNIQYF. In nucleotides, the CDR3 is TGTGCCTGGAGAGGCCCCGTGAACATTCAGTACTTC.

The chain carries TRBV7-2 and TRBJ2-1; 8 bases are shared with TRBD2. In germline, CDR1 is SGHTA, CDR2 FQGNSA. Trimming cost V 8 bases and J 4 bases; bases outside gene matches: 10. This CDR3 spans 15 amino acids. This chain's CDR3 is CASGPLAGPYNEQFF. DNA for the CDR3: TGTGCCAGCGGACCTTTAGCGGGACCTTACAATGAGCAGTTCTTC.

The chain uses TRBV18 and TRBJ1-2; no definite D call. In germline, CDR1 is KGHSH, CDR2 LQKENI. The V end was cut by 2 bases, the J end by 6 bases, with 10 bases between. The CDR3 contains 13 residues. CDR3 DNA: TGTGCCAGCTCACCATCCGGGCGGGATGGCTACACCTTC. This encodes CASSPSGRDGYTF.

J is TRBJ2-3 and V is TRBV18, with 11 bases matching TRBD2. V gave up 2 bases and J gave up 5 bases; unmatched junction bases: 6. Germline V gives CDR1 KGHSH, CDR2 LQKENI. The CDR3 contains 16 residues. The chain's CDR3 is CASSPYQTSGKDTQYF. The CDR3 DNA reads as TGTGCCAGCTCACCATACCAGACTAGCGGGAAAGATACGCAGTATTTT.

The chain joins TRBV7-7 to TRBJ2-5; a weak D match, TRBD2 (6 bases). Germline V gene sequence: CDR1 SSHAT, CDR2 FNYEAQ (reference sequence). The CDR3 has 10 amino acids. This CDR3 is CATYGGAQYF. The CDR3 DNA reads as TGTGCTACCTACGGAGGGGCCCAGTACTTC.

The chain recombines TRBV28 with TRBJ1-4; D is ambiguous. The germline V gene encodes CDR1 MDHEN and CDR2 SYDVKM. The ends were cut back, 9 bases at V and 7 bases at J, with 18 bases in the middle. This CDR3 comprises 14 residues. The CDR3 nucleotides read TGTGCCAGTAGTGGCTCAGGTCCCGGTGAAAAACTGTTTTTT. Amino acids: CASSGSGPGEKLFF.

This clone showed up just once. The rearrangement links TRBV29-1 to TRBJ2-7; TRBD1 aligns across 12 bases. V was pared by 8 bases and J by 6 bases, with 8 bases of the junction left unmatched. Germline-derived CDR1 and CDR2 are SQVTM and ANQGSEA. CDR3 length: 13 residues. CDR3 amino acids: CSMSGTGGGEQYF. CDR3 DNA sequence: TGCAGCATGTCCGGGACAGGGGGCGGCGAGCAGTACTTC.

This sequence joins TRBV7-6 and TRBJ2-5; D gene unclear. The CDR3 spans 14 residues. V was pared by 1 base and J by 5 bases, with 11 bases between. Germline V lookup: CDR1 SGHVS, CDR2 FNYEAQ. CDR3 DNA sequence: TGTGCCAGCAGCTTAGGACCGACCGGGGAGACCCAGTACTTC. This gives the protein CASSLGPTGETQYF.

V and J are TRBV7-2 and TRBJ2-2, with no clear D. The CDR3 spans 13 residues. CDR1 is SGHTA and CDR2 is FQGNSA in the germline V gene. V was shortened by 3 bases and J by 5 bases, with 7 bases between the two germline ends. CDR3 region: CASSFAATGELFF. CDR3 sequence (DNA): TGTGCCAGCAGCTTTGCGGCAACCGGGGAGCTGTTTTTT.

This chain's CDR3 is CASSLVAGGQPQHF. CDR3 DNA: TGTGCCAGCAGCTTAGTGGCAGGGGGTCAGCCCCAGCATTTT. This rearrangement joins TRBV11-2 to TRBJ1-5, with 7 bases lining up with TRBD1. This CDR3 contains 14 residues. V lost 1 base, J lost 6 bases, and 3 bases stayed unmatched. Germline V gene lookup returns CDR1 SGHAT and CDR2 FQNNGV.

The CDR3 region has the DNA TGTGCCAGCAGTTTAGGGACACAAGTCTCCTACAATGAGCAGTTCTTC. It encodes CASSLGTQVSYNEQFF. The rearrangement joins TRBV27 to TRBJ2-1; possibly TRBD1 for D (6 bases). Per the germline V gene, CDR1 is MNHEY and CDR2 is SMNVEV (reference sequence). The CDR3 contains 16 residues. V shed 2 bases and J shed 0 bases, with 11 bases lying between them.

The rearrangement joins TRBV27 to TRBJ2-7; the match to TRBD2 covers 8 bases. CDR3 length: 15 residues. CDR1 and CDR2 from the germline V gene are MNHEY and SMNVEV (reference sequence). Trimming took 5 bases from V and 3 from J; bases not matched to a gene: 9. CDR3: CASSPGTRVFYEQYF. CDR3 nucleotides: TGTGCCAGCAGTCCCGGGACTAGGGTCTTCTACGAGCAGTACTTC.

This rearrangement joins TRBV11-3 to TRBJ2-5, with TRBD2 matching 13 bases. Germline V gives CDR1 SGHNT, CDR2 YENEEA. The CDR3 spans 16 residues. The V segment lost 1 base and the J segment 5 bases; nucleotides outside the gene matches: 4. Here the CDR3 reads CASSLGLAGGLETQYF. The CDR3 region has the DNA TGTGCCAGCAGCTTAGGACTAGCGGGAGGCTTGGAGACCCAGTACTTC.